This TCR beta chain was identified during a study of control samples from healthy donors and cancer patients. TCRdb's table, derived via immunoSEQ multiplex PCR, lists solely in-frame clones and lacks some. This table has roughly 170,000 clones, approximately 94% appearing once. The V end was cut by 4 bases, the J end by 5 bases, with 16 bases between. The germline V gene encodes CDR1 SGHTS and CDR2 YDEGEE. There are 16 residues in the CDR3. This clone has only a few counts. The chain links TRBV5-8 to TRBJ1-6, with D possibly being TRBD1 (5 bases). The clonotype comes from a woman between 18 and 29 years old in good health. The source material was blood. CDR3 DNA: TGTGCCAGCAGCCTCGAGACAGTGATTAATAATTCACCCCTCCACTTT. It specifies CASSLETVINNSPLHF.